Below, 11 T cell receptor beta chains from the same sample are listed, as sequenced in a study of cytomegalovirus exposure and HLA in healthy donors. Vbeta (60) and Jbeta (13) primers were used in the PCR. Data came from immunoSEQ multiplex PCR; TCRdb stores just in-frame clones and leaves some out. Of around 120,000 clones listed, over 65% are singletons. Sequences were obtained from PBMCs. The source is a middle-aged woman in good health and CMV-seropositive.

The rearrangement links TRBV5-1 to TRBJ2-3, with D tentatively TRBD1 (6 bases). This CDR3 is built from 14 residues. Trimming took 3 bases from V and 2 from J, leaving 10 bases between them. Per germline, CDR1 SGHRS and CDR2 YFSETQ. CDR3 coding DNA: TGCGCCAGCAGCTCCCAGGGGCCCACAGATACGCAGTATTTT. It yields the protein CASSSQGPTDTQYF. Full variable domain (missing parts from reference TRBV5-1 and TRBJ2-3): KAGVTQTPRYLIKTRGQQVTLSCSPISGHRSVSWYQQTPGQGLQFLFEYFSETQRNKGNFPGRFSGRQFSNSRSEMNVSTLELGDSALYLCASSSQGPTDTQYFGPGTRLTVL.

The rearrangement joins TRBV7-8 to TRBJ2-6; D uncertain. Trimming shortened V by 8 bases and J by 4 bases, and 6 bases separated the two germline ends. The length of the CDR3 is 12 residues. Germline CDR1 and CDR2: SGHVS and FQNEAQ. The CDR3 DNA sequence: TGTGCCAGCCAGGTGGGGGCCAACGTCCTGACTTTC. This translates into CASQVGANVLTF.

There are a few counts of this clone. The sample has other DNA sequences that encode this CDR3 too. The chain joins TRBV5-1 to TRBJ2-7, with D possibly matching TRBD2 (6 bases). Germline V gene sequence: CDR1 SGHRS, CDR2 YFSETQ. Trimming left V 3 bases short and J 0 bases short, with 10 bases between. The CDR3 runs to 14 residues. Here the CDR3 reads CASSSGGVSYEQYF. The CDR3, as DNA: TGCGCCAGCAGCTCCGGCGGGGTCTCCTACGAGCAGTACTTC.

The chain employs TRBV15 and TRBJ2-5; D might be TRBD2 (6 bases). Germline V CDR1 and CDR2: LNHNV, YYDKDF (reference sequence). This CDR3 has 16 amino acids. Trimming stripped 0 bases from V and 0 bases from J, with 11 bases between. The DNA of the CDR3 is TGTGCCACCAGCAGAGATCCTGCGGGGTACCAAGAGACCCAGTACTTC. Amino acids: CATSRDPAGYQETQYF.

The CDR3 nucleotides are TGTGCCAGCAGCCCGCAGAGCAGCGGGAGGGCTTCCGGGCAGTATTTT. Translating it yields CASSPQSSGRASGQYF. The chain joins TRBV5-4 to TRBJ2-3; 10 positions agree with TRBD2. The CDR3 has 16 amino acids. V lost 4 bases, J lost 11 bases, and 16 bases stayed unmatched. Germline CDR1 and CDR2: SGHNT and YYREEE (reference sequence).

The chain employs TRBV18 and TRBJ2-1, with 10 bases aligning to TRBD1. Germline V gene data show CDR1 as KGHSH and CDR2 as LQKENI. The CDR3 is 13 amino acids. V lost 7 bases to trimming and J lost 4 bases; unmatched junction nucleotides: 1. CDR3 region: CASLGQGYNEQFF. CDR3 coding DNA: TGTGCCAGCTTGGGACAGGGGTACAATGAGCAGTTCTTC.

The chain carries TRBV2 and TRBJ2-5; D may be TRBD2 (7 bases). This CDR3 comprises 15 residues. V lost 3 bases and J lost 7, with 18 bases in between. Germline V lookup: CDR1 SNHLY, CDR2 FYNNEI. CDR3 nucleotides: TGTGCCAGCAGTGATCGAGGGGGGGGAGAGGGGACCCAGTACTTC. It is translated as CASSDRGGGEGTQYF.

This chain joins TRBV29-1 and TRBJ1-4; perhaps TRBD1 as D (5 bases). Trimming stripped 7 bases from V and 3 bases from J, with 12 bases between. Per the germline V gene, CDR1 is SQVTM and CDR2 is ANQGSEA. The CDR3 totals 13 residues. DNA of the CDR3: TGCAGCGCCAGGGAGGAAGCTAATGAAAAACTGTTTTTT. It codes for CSAREEANEKLFF.

The rearrangement uses TRBV5-1 and TRBJ2-3; D possibly corresponds to TRBD2 (6 bases). The V end lost 5 bases, the J end lost 1 base, and 14 bases lay between the germline ends. The CDR3 has 15 residues. Germline CDR1 reads SGHRS; CDR2 reads YFSETQ. This CDR3 reads CASRDRDFRTDTQYF. In DNA form, the CDR3 reads TGCGCCAGCAGGGACCGGGACTTCCGCACAGATACGCAGTATTTT.

In the case of this clone: This sample includes further DNA sequences coding for the same CDR3. The chain links TRBV19 to TRBJ1-6; 7 bases agree with TRBD1. The CDR3 covers 19 residues. V was clipped by 3 bases and J by 4 bases; unmatched bases: 15. CDR1 LNHDA and CDR2 SQIVND come from the germline V gene (reference sequence). The CDR3 sequence: CASSIWVSGQRLYNSPLHF. Written as DNA, the CDR3 is TGTGCCAGTAGTATCTGGGTATCGGGACAGCGACTTTATAATTCACCCCTCCACTTT.

The genes are TRBV19 and TRBJ1-6, with D possibly being TRBD1 (6 bases). Germline V gene lookup returns CDR1 LNHDA and CDR2 SQIVND (reference sequence). V dropped 5 bases and J dropped 5 bases, with 10 bases sitting between them. The length of the CDR3 is 14 residues. The CDR3 sequence: CASSRTANNSPLHF. The CDR3 region has the DNA TGTGCCAGTAGTCGGACAGCAAATAATTCACCCCTCCACTTT.